This TCR beta chain is drawn from a study of shared clonotypes between healthy human individuals. On the study more broadly: The study enrolled two women and three men aged 18 to 49.

In the original analysis: Junction-only immunoSEQ sequences carried no quality scores, so filtering differed. Generated by immunoSEQ multiplex PCR, the TCRdb table keeps only in-frame clones and is missing some. For V, J and clone size, that table is used; D and trimming come from the DNA. The sample shows about half a million clones, around 85% of them seen only once. With respect to this clone: Its antigen remains unknown.

The study's findings and limits: Blood was the only sampled material, and tissue repertoires likely differ.

The V end was cut by 4 bases, the J end by 4 bases, with 15 bases between. This CDR3 is built from 14 residues. Germline V lookup: CDR1 SGHDT, CDR2 YYEEEE. The origin of this receptor is a woman between 40 and 50 years old in good health. Some clones in this sample may be carry-over from other donors' samples. The V gene is TRBV5-6, the J gene TRBJ2-7; D might be TRBD2 (5 bases). Sequencing was done on a sample of PBMCs. This chain's CDR3 is CASSNGWRLYEQYF. The CDR3 DNA follows: TGTGCCAGCAGCAACGGATGGAGGTTATACGAGCAGTACTTC.